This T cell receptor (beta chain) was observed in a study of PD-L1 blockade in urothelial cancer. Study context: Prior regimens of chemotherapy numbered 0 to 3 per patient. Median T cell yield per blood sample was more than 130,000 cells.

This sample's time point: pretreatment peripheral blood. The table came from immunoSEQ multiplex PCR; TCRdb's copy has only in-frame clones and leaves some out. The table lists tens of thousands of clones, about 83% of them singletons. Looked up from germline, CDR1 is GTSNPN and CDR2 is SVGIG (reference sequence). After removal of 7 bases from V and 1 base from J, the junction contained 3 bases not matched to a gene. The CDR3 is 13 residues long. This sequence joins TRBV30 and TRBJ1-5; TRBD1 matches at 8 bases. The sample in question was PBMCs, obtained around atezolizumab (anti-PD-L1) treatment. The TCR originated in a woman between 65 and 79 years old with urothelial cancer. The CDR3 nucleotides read TGTGCCTTCAACAGGGGGAGCAATCAGCCCCAGCATTTT. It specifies CAFNRGSNQPQHF.